These T cell receptor beta chains were read from a single sample in a study of blood T cell repertoires in COVID-19. The protocol was immunoSEQ multiplex PCR, while the TCRdb copy is restricted to in-frame clones and leaves out a portion. Seen here are about 150,000 clones, about 87% observed once, and the top ten hold around 0.63%. Input material: peripheral blood. These receptors all stem from a man between 60 and 75 years old with COVID-19, enrolled during active disease. Both conserved end residues are part of each CDR3. The D gene is left open where the match is weak. The size entry is marked missing in some rows and otherwise reads once, few, many or a size class.

TRBV6-6	TRBJ2-3	.	.	CASRDSGSSTDTQYF	TGTGCCAGCAGGGATAGCGGATCTAGCACAGATACGCAGTATTTT
TRBV29-1	TRBJ1-2	TRBD1	.	CSVERTGGDYGYTF	TGCAGCGTAGAACGGACAGGGGGAGACTATGGCTACACCTTC
TRBV20-1	TRBJ1-5	.	.	CSASPGRSNQPQHF	TGCAGTGCTAGTCCGGGAAGAAGCAATCAGCCCCAGCATTTT
TRBV3-1/TRBV3-2	TRBJ2-1	TRBD2	.	CASSQASGGYNEQFF	TGTGCCAGCAGCCAAGCTAGCGGGGGCTACAATGAGCAGTTCTTC
TRBV7-9	TRBJ1-5	TRBD1	.	CASSLSNIRDRDEQPQHF	TGTGCCAGCAGCCTATCTAACATCCGGGACAGGGATGAACAGCCCCAGCATTTT
TRBV19	TRBJ2-7	TRBD1	.	CASSIDRGLSYEQYF	TGTGCCAGTAGTATTGACAGGGGGTTATCCTACGAGCAGTACTTC
TRBV7-9	TRBJ2-1	TRBD2	.	CASSTRLAVSYNEQFF	TGTGCCAGCAGCACCCGACTAGCGGTTTCCTACAATGAGCAGTTCTTC
TRBV14	TRBJ1-2	.	.	CASSQLQGIFFSEEYGYTF	TGTGCCAGCAGCCAACTTCAGGGGATCTTTTTTTCGGAAGAGTATGGCTACACCTTC
TRBV4-2	TRBJ1-4	.	.	CASTPFTGGRATNEKLFF	TGTGCCAGCACCCCCTTTACGGGAGGACGGGCAACTAATGAAAAACTGTTTTTT
TRBV6-6	TRBJ1-5	TRBD1	.	CASGQGWEYSNQPQHF	TGTGCCAGCGGACAGGGGTGGGAGTATAGCAATCAGCCCCAGCATTTT
TRBV11-2	TRBJ2-2	TRBD1	.	CASSLGTGGGNTGELFF	TGTGCCAGCAGCTTAGGTACAGGGGGCGGGAACACCGGGGAGCTGTTTTTT
TRBV12-3/TRBV12-4	TRBJ1-5	.	.	CASRELANQPQHF	TGTGCCAGCAGGGAGTTGGCAAATCAGCCCCAGCATTTT
TRBV23-1	TRBJ1-5	.	.	CASSQVDQPPGICNQPQHF	TGCGCCAGCAGTCAAGTGGACCAACCCCCCGGGATATGCAATCAGCCCCAGCATTTT
TRBV2	TRBJ1-5	TRBD1	.	CASSDRTGGQPQHF	TGTGCCAGCAGTGACCGGACAGGGGGACAGCCCCAGCATTTT
TRBV21-1	TRBJ2-7	.	.	CASPPRCVYEQYF	TGTGCCAGCCCCCCCCGGTGTGTCTACGAGCAGTACTTC
TRBV6-5	TRBJ1-5	.	once	CASRGGARNQPQHF	TGTGCCAGCAGGGGGGGGGCCCGCAATCAGCCCCAGCATTTT
TRBV19	TRBJ1-5	.	few	CASSIDGQVGDQPQHF	TGTGCCAGTAGTATAGATGGGCAGGTCGGGGATCAGCCCCAGCATTTT
TRBV12-3/TRBV12-4	TRBJ2-5	.	.	CASSLSYRETQYF	TGTGCCAGCAGTTTATCCTACCGAGAGACCCAGTACTTC
TRBV28	TRBJ1-2	.	.	CASSLSRAYYYGYTF	TGTGCCAGCAGTTTAAGCAGGGCCTACTACTATGGCTACACCTTC
TRBV5-8	TRBJ1-4	.	once	CASRPGKAGGEKLFF	TGTGCCAGCAGGCCCGGAAAGGCAGGTGGTGAAAAACTGTTTTTT
TRBV29-1	TRBJ1-1	.	few	CSVESQTRLGAFF	TGCAGCGTTGAAAGCCAGACGAGACTTGGGGCTTTCTTT
TRBV5-6	TRBJ1-2	.	.	CASSLGGPGYGYTF	TGTGCCAGCAGCTTGGGGGGCCCAGGCTATGGCTACACCTTC
TRBV9	TRBJ2-7	TRBD1	.	CASSVLGTGLYEQYF	TGTGCCAGCAGCGTACTCGGGACAGGGCTCTACGAGCAGTACTTC
TRBV11-3	TRBJ2-7	.	.	CASSLVGEQYF	TGTGCCAGCAGCTTAGTCGGCGAGCAGTACTTC
TRBV5-1	TRBJ1-4	TRBD1	few	CASSPGQGGEKLFF	TGCGCCAGCAGCCCCGGACAGGGTGGGGAAAAACTGTTTTTT
TRBV11-1	TRBJ1-1	.	.	CASSLARFSNTEAFF	TGTGCCAGCAGCTTAGCGCGGTTCTCGAACACTGAAGCTTTCTTT
TRBV6-6	TRBJ1-3	TRBD1	.	CASSDRVSSSGNTIYF	TGTGCCAGCAGCGACAGGGTCTCTTCTTCTGGAAACACCATATATTTT
TRBV5-5	TRBJ2-1	TRBD2	.	CASSSSGLVYNEQFF	TGTGCCAGCAGCTCTAGCGGGCTGGTGTACAATGAGCAGTTCTTC
TRBV9	TRBJ1-6	TRBD1	.	CASSPPTGPNNSPLHF	TGTGCCAGCAGCCCACCGACAGGGCCAAATAATTCACCCCTCCACTTT
TRBV28	TRBJ2-3	TRBD2	.	CASSKRGGADTQYF	TGTGCCAGCAGCAAGCGGGGGGGCGCAGATACGCAGTATTTT
TRBV6-5	TRBJ1-1	TRBD1	once	CASSYTTGEDTEAFF	TGTGCCAGCAGTTACACGACAGGGGAGGACACTGAAGCTTTCTTT
TRBV7-2	TRBJ2-5	.	.	CASSLRGLQETQYF	TGTGCCAGCAGCTTGCGGGGGCTTCAAGAGACCCAGTACTTC
TRBV6-5	TRBJ1-6	.	.	CASSYSIRASPLHF	TGTGCCAGCAGTTACTCGATCAGGGCCTCACCCCTCCACTTT
TRBV19	TRBJ1-3	TRBD1	.	CASSLGTVYVSSGNTIYF	TGTGCCAGTAGTCTAGGGACAGTTTATGTCTCCTCTGGAAACACCATATATTTT
TRBV2	TRBJ1-1	.	.	CASTQGGRNTEAFF	TGTGCCAGCACCCAAGGGGGACGCAACACTGAAGCTTTCTTT
TRBV7-9	TRBJ2-1	.	.	CASSLDGGYNEQFF	TGTGCCAGCAGCTTAGACGGCGGATACAATGAGCAGTTCTTC